These 3 T cell receptor beta chains were all obtained from the same sample, sequenced in a study of immune cell composition in non-small cell lung cancer (TCRdb year 2017). Normal lung samples came from the same patient and were non-adjacent lung tissue collected as far from the tumour as possible, with a minimum distance of 3 cm. Library preparation was by the immunoSEQ multiplex PCR assay. Imported from immuneACCESS, the table was reduced by TCRdb to in-frame sequences with V and J called. These copies leave out some clones; in studies compared against another copy, an unresolved V gene accounts for under half, and the cause of the remainder is not known. The sample profile shows roughly 680 clones; 85% to 90% of them were found once. 12% of the sample is held by the ten biggest clonotypes. Input material: non-adjacent lung tissue. All receptors derive from a human donor with non-small cell lung cancer.

The rearrangement joins TRBV19 to TRBJ1-2; 8 positions agree with TRBD1. Germline CDR1 and CDR2: LNHDA and SQIVND (reference sequence). The CDR3 is 14 residues long. The trim removed 6 bases at V and 4 bases at J, leaving 7 bases unmatched. The CDR3 bases are TGTGCCAGTAGAATACAGGGGGAAGGCTATGGCTACACCTTC. Protein product: CASRIQGEGYGYTF. The whole variable domain, filled in from reference TRBV19 and TRBJ1-2, reads DGGITQSPKYLFRKEGQNVTLSCEQNLNHDAMYWYRQDPGQGLRLIYYSQIVNDFQKGDIAEGYSVSREKKESFPLTVTSAQKNPTAFYLCASRIQGEGYGYTFGSGTRLTVV.

The chain is built from TRBV5-6 and TRBJ2-7; D not resolved. CDR1 is SGHDT and CDR2 is YYEEEE in the germline V gene. The CDR3 runs to 14 residues. Deletions cut 0 bases from V and 1 base from J, with 8 bases between. The DNA for the CDR3 is TGTGCCAGCAGCTTGGGGCAGGCGTCCTACGAGCAGTACTTC. Its translation: CASSLGQASYEQYF.

The chain couples TRBV6-1 to TRBJ2-6, with a possible D match to TRBD2 (5 bases). Germline values: CDR1 MNHNS, CDR2 SASEGT. V dropped 2 bases and J dropped 2 bases, with 10 bases sitting between them. The CDR3 is made up of 16 amino acids. This chain's CDR3 is CASSETAGAGANVLTF. CDR3 coding DNA: TGTGCCAGCAGTGAAACCGCGGGTGCTGGGGCCAACGTCCTGACTTTC.